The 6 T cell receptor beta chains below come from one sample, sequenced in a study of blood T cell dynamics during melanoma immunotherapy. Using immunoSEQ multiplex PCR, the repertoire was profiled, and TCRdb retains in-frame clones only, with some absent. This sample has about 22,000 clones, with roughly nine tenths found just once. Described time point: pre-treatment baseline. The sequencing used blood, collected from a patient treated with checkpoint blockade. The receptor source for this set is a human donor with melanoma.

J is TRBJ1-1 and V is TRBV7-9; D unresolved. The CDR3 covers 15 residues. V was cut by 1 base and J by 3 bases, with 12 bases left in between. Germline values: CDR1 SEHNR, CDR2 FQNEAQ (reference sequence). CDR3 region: CASSLGRAVDTEAFF. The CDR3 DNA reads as TGTGCCAGCAGCTTAGGTCGGGCTGTGGACACTGAAGCTTTCTTT.

CDR3 in amino acids: CASSLRGTGEQYF. In DNA form, the CDR3 reads TGTGCCAGCAGCTTGAGGGGGACGGGTGAGCAGTACTTC. The V gene is TRBV5-6, the J gene TRBJ2-7; weak D call: TRBD1 (6 bases). Trimming pared 1 base from V and 7 bases from J, leaving 12 bases between. The CDR3 is 13 residues long. Germline CDR1 SGHDT, CDR2 YYEEEE.

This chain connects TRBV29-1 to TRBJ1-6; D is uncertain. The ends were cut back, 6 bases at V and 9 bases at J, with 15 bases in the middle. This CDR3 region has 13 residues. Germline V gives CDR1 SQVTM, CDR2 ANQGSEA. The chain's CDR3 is CSVAEGLSSPLHF. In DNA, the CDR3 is TGCAGCGTAGCGGAGGGATTGAGTTCACCCCTCCACTTT.

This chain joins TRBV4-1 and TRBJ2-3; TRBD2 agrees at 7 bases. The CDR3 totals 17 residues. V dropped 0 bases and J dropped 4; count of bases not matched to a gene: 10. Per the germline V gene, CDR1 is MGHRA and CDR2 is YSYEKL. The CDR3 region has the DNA TGCGCCAGCAGCCAAGATGGGGGGGGATCGAGCGCAGATACGCAGTATTTT. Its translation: CASSQDGGGSSADTQYF.

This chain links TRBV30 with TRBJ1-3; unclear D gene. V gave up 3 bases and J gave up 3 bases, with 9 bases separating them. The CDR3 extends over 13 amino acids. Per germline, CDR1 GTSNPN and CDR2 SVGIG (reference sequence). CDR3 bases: TGTGCCTGGAGAAAGGAGTATGGAAACACCATATATTTT. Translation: CAWRKEYGNTIYF. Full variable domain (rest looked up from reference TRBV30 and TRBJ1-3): SQTIHQWPATLVQPVGSPLSLECTVEGTSNPNLYWYRQAAGRGLQLLFYSVGIGQISSEVPQNLSASRPQDRQFILSSKKLLLSDSGFYLCAWRKEYGNTIYFGEGSWLTVV.

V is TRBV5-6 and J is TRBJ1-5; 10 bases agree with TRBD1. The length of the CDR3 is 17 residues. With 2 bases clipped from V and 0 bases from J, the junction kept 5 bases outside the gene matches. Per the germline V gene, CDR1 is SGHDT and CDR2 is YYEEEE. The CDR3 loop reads CASSLRQGALSNQPQHF. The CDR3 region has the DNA TGTGCCAGCAGCTTAAGACAGGGGGCTCTTAGCAATCAGCCCCAGCATTTT.